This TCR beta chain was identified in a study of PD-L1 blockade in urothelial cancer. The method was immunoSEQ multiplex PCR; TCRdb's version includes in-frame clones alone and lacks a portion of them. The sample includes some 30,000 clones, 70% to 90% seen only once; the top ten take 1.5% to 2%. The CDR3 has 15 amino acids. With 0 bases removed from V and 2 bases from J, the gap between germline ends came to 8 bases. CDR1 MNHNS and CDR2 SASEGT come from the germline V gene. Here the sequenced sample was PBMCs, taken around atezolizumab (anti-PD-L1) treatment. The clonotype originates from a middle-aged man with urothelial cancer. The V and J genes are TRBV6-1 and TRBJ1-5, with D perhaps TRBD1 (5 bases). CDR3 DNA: TGTGCCAGCAGTGAAGCGGTCAGGGGCAATCAGCCCCAGCATTTT. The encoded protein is CASSEAVRGNQPQHF.